The 26 T cell receptor beta chains in this list originate from one sample, sequenced in a study of T cells in Graves' hyperthyroidism and ophthalmopathy (dated by TCRdb to about 2019). Libraries were constructed by multiplex PCR. Data came from an Illumina HiSeq 2000. The TCR beta CDR3 regions were amplified from RNA transcripts. A first-round RT-PCR of the TCR CDR3 used the HTBI primer set with the Qiagen OneStep RT-PCR kit. TCRdb trimmed public reads at Q25 via fastp, called clones via MiXCR and kept in-frame beta chains. Each CDR3 protein appears once, grouped with its most common genes and DNA. For this sample the table gives approximately 410,000 distinct CDR3 sequences, of which roughly 15% were detected only once. The top ten clones comprise about 5% of the sample. The sequenced sample was blood. Receptors were obtained from a woman younger than 30 with Graves' hyperthyroidism.

The rearrangement joins TRBV7-3 to TRBJ2-1; 9 positions agree with TRBD2. V dropped 2 bases and J dropped 4; count of bases not matched to a gene: 3. Germline V CDR1 and CDR2: SGHTA, FQGTGA. The CDR3 is made up of 15 amino acids. As DNA, the CDR3 is TGTGCCAGCAGCTTACGGACTAGCGAGTACAATGAGCAGTTCTTC. Its translation is CASSLRTSEYNEQFF.

This clonotype was detected many times. V and J are TRBV6-5 and TRBJ2-1; possible D gene TRBD2, 5 bases. The germline CDR1 and CDR2 sequences are MNHEY and SVGAGI. Trimming stripped 0 bases from V and 9 bases from J, with 9 bases between. The CDR3 extends over 13 amino acids. The CDR3, as DNA: TGTGCCAGCAGTTACTCGCGGGTAGGTGAGCAGTTCTTC. It specifies CASSYSRVGEQFF.

This clonotype has a count of ten or more. The chain employs TRBV27 and TRBJ2-5; D is undetermined. Trimming left V 2 bases short and J 5 bases short, with 18 bases between. This CDR3 spans 16 amino acids. Germline CDR1 MNHEY, CDR2 SMNVEV (reference sequence). CDR3 sequence: CASSLTSGLLPETQYF. CDR3 sequence (DNA): TGTGCCAGCAGTTTAACATCGGGCCTCCTCCCGGAGACCCAGTACTTC.

Ten or more counts support this clonotype. The chain is built from TRBV7-2 and TRBJ1-5; 7 bases map to TRBD1. Looked up from germline, CDR1 is SGHTA and CDR2 is FQGNSA. The V segment lost 1 base and the J segment 4 bases; nucleotides outside the gene matches: 7. The CDR3 totals 16 residues. The CDR3 loop reads CASSLEGRGVNQPQHF. The CDR3, as DNA: TGTGCCAGCAGCTTAGAAGGCAGGGGGGTGAATCAGCCCCAGCATTTT.

There are many counts of this clonotype. The genes are TRBV29-1 and TRBJ2-1; the D gene is possibly TRBD2 (5 bases). Germline-derived CDR1 and CDR2 are SQVTM and ANQGSEA. The CDR3 sequence is 14 residues long. Trimming took 6 bases from V and 7 from J, leaving 19 bases between them. The CDR3 DNA follows: TGCAGCGTCCCGCTGGCGGGCCGATTAAATGAGCAGTTCTTC. Translation: CSVPLAGRLNEQFF.

This chain joins TRBV4-1 and TRBJ1-1; weak D call: TRBD1 (5 bases). There are 14 residues in the CDR3. With 3 bases removed from V and 3 bases from J, the gap between germline ends came to 11 bases. Looked up from germline, CDR1 is MGHRA and CDR2 is YSYEKL. CDR3 nucleotide sequence: TGCGCCAGCAGCCATCGCGCCAGGGACACTGAAGCTTTCTTT. Its translation is CASSHRARDTEAFF.

As for this clonotype: A much larger clone differs by one base, so this may be a read error. The chain links TRBV15 to TRBJ1-5; 7 positions agree with TRBD1. With V trimmed by 4 bases and J by 2 bases, 2 bases remained unmatched. This CDR3 is built from 14 residues. Germline CDR1 reads LNHNV; CDR2 reads YYDKDF (reference sequence). The CDR3 is CATSIDRGNQPQHF. CDR3 coding DNA: TGTGCCACCAGCATAGACAGGGGCAATCAGCCCCAGCATTTT.

This clonotype was counted ten times or more. This chain joins TRBV7-2 and TRBJ1-5; no firm D call. The germline V gene encodes CDR1 SGHTA and CDR2 FQGNSA. Between the trimmed V and J ends, which lost 3 bases and 1 base, there was a span of 10 bases. The CDR3 contains 15 residues. The CDR3 DNA reads as TGTGCCAGCAGCTTGGGAGTCAGCAGCAATCAGCCCCAGCATTTT. Amino acids: CASSLGVSSNQPQHF.

In this sample, this clonotype turned up many times. This rearrangement joins TRBV28 to TRBJ1-5; D may be TRBD1 (5 bases). Trimming left V 7 bases short and J 0 bases short, with 10 bases between. Germline values: CDR1 MDHEN, CDR2 SYDVKM. The length of the CDR3 is 14 residues. CDR3 region: CASKLQDSNQPQHF. CDR3 nucleotide sequence: TGTGCCAGCAAACTACAGGATAGCAATCAGCCCCAGCATTTT.

This clonotype was observed at least ten times. The J gene is TRBJ2-1, the V gene TRBV28; the D gene is possibly TRBD2 (5 bases). Germline CDR1 MDHEN, CDR2 SYDVKM. This CDR3 comprises 15 residues. V shed 6 bases and J shed 9 bases, with 21 bases lying between them. CDR3 DNA sequence: TGTGCCAGCAGGGGCAGCGGAGGTAAACGGGGTGAGCAGTTCTTC. Amino acids: CASRGSGGKRGEQFF.

The sample holds many counts of this clonotype. The chain has TRBV28 and TRBJ1-2; possibly TRBD1 for D (5 bases). The germline V gene encodes CDR1 MDHEN and CDR2 SYDVKM. The CDR3 has 12 amino acids. V was pared by 6 bases and J by 4 bases, with 9 bases between. CDR3 nucleotide sequence: TGTGCCAGCAGACCAGGGACCTATGGCTACACCTTC. Its protein is CASRPGTYGYTF.

This clonotype showed up many times. This chain uses TRBV30 with TRBJ1-6; 7 bases are a match to TRBD1. There are 12 residues in the CDR3. The ends lost 1 base at V and 9 bases at J; junction bases unmatched: 0. Germline CDR1 reads GTSNPN; CDR2 reads SVGIG (reference sequence). This chain's CDR3 is CAWSGQGSPLHF. As DNA, the CDR3 is TGTGCCTGGAGTGGACAGGGTTCACCCCTCCACTTT.

This clonotype has more than one count but fewer than ten. The gene calls are TRBV9 and TRBJ2-6; perhaps TRBD1 as D (5 bases). Trimming removed 0 bases from V and 2 bases from J, with 9 bases in between. The CDR3 runs to 16 residues. The germline CDR1 and CDR2 sequences are SGDLS and YYNGEE. Written as DNA, the CDR3 is TGTGCCAGCAGCGTAGAACAGGTGACTGGGGCCAACGTCCTGACTTTC. This translates into CASSVEQVTGANVLTF.

The rearrangement uses TRBV6-5 and TRBJ2-1; D possibly corresponds to TRBD2 (5 bases). CDR1 is MNHEY and CDR2 is SVGAGI in the germline V gene. Trimming took off 0 bases at V and 0 bases at J, with 15 bases between the two ends. The CDR3 totals 18 residues. The CDR3 reads CASSYSSSRRGSYNEQFF. CDR3 bases: TGTGCCAGCAGTTACTCGTCTAGCCGGAGAGGCTCCTACAATGAGCAGTTCTTC.

This clonotype showed up many times. This sequence joins TRBV20-1 and TRBJ2-7, with 7 nucleotides matching TRBD1. Germline V gives CDR1 DFQATT, CDR2 SNEGSKA (reference sequence). V was pared by 6 bases and J by 0 bases, with 8 bases of the junction left unmatched. This CDR3 spans 14 amino acids. The CDR3 sequence: CSAARDRISYEQYF. Here the CDR3 DNA reads TGCAGTGCCGCCCGGGACAGAATCTCCTACGAGCAGTACTTC.

The chain joins TRBV6-2 or TRBV6-3 to TRBJ1-1; no clear D. Germline CDR1 and CDR2: MNHEY and SVGEGT. The V end lost 6 bases, the J end lost 8 bases, and 7 bases lay between the germline ends. There are 10 residues in the CDR3. The CDR3 spells CASREFEAFF. In DNA form, the CDR3 reads TGTGCCAGCAGGGAGTTCGAAGCTTTCTTT.

This clonotype was seen repeatedly, ten times or more. The CDR3 bases are TGCAGTGCTAGAGATAGCGGAAGCGGGAGGAGGACCTACAATGAGCAGTTCTTC. Protein product: CSARDSGSGRRTYNEQFF. The J gene is TRBJ2-1, the V gene TRBV20-1; 9 nucleotides align to TRBD2. V was clipped by 0 bases and J by 2 bases; unmatched bases: 11. The CDR3 covers 18 residues. Germline V CDR1 and CDR2: DFQATT, SNEGSKA (reference sequence).

The chain employs TRBV6-9 and TRBJ2-1; D is possibly TRBD1 (6 bases). V gave up 4 bases and J gave up 8 bases, with 18 bases separating them. CDR1 and CDR2 (germline): MNHGY, SVAAGI. The CDR3 has 15 amino acids. CDR3 region: CASSSGVGLVDEQFF. DNA of the CDR3: TGTGCCAGCAGTTCAGGGGTCGGACTGGTCGATGAGCAGTTCTTC.

This clonotype was counted a few times. The chain is built from TRBV9 and TRBJ2-2, with 8 bases aligning to TRBD2. The CDR3 loop spans 16 amino acids. The junction had 9 bases not matched to a gene; V was cut back by 2 bases and J by 6 bases. Germline CDR1 reads SGDLS; CDR2 reads YYNGEE. CDR3 amino acids: CASSVVVGREAGELFF. DNA of the CDR3: TGTGCCAGCAGCGTGGTCGTAGGGCGGGAGGCCGGGGAGCTGTTTTTT.

Turning to this clonotype: It may be a read error: a sequence one base away is much more abundant. The chain is built from TRBV15 and TRBJ2-7; D is perhaps TRBD2 (5 bases). This CDR3 has 14 amino acids. The V gene's germline CDR1 is LNHNV and CDR2 YYDKDF (reference sequence). Trimming pared 1 base from V and 3 bases from J, leaving 10 bases between. CDR3 coding DNA: TGTGCCACCAGCAGAGCCGGAGGAGTCTACGAGCAGTACTTC. This translates into CATSRAGGVYEQYF. The full variable domain, rest sourced from reference TRBV15 and TRBJ2-7, is DAMVIQNPRYQVTQFGKPVTLSCSQTLNHNVMYWYQQKSSQAPKLLFHYYDKDFNNEADTPDNFQSRRPNTSFCFLDIRSPGLGDTAMYLCATSRAGGVYEQYFGPGTRLTVT.

This clonotype showed up many times. In DNA form, the CDR3 reads TGTGCCAGCAGCTTAGAACTCCTGGCAGAGCAGTACTTC. This gives the protein CASSLELLAEQYF. The V and J genes are TRBV11-2 and TRBJ2-7; no firm D call. The CDR3 totals 13 residues. Between the trimmed V and J ends, which lost 0 bases and 7 bases, there was a span of 10 bases. CDR1 is SGHAT, CDR2 FQNNGV, per germline.

Ten or more counts support this clonotype. The genes are TRBV9 and TRBJ2-1; D is tentatively TRBD1 or TRBD2 (5 bases each). Per the germline V gene, CDR1 is SGDLS and CDR2 is YYNGEE. This CDR3 comprises 16 residues. V dropped 3 bases and J dropped 3 bases, with 16 bases sitting between them. As DNA, the CDR3 is TGTGCCAGCAGCGGACTCCGGGACGAATACTACAATGAGCAGTTCTTC. Translated: CASSGLRDEYYNEQFF.

J is TRBJ2-7 and V is TRBV28, with D unresolved. Trimming took off 4 bases at V and 2 bases at J, with 12 bases between the two ends. The germline CDR1 and CDR2 sequences are MDHEN and SYDVKM. The CDR3 is 14 amino acids. For the CDR3, the DNA is TGTGCCAGCAGTTACTCGAACCGGGCCTACGAGCAGTACTTC. It specifies CASSYSNRAYEQYF.

This clonotype was seen repeatedly, ten times or more. This rearrangement joins TRBV30 to TRBJ2-5, with a possible D match to TRBD2 (5 bases). The CDR3 contains 14 residues. Trimming took 3 bases from V and 5 from J, leaving 16 bases between them. Germline V gene lookup returns CDR1 GTSNPN and CDR2 SVGIG (reference sequence). This CDR3 is CAWSPLRADETQYF. The CDR3 DNA follows: TGTGCCTGGAGCCCCTTGAGGGCCGATGAGACCCAGTACTTC.

This clonotype has at least ten counts. The CDR3 reads CASSSTLENPPYDEQFF. CDR3 bases: TGTGCCAGCAGCTCAACGCTAGAAAACCCACCTTACGATGAGCAGTTCTTC. The J gene is TRBJ2-1, the V gene TRBV7-9, with no clear D. Germline-derived CDR1 and CDR2 are SEHNR and FQNEAQ (reference sequence). The CDR3 loop spans 17 amino acids. V was trimmed by 4 bases and J by 8 bases, leaving 24 bases between them.

J is TRBJ2-3 and V is TRBV5-5, with 8 bases that match TRBD2. CDR1 is SGHKS and CDR2 is YYEKEE in the germline V gene (reference sequence). Germline trimming cut 2 bases from V and 6 bases from J; bases unmatched to any gene: 5. CDR3 length equals 14 residues. This CDR3 reads CASSLGEREDTQYF. The CDR3 bases are TGTGCCAGCAGCTTAGGAGAGCGGGAGGATACGCAGTATTTT. The full variable domain, completed using reference TRBV5-5 and TRBJ2-3, is DAGVTQSPTHLIKTRGQQVTLRCSPISGHKSVSWYQQVLGQGPQFIFQYYEKEERGRGNFPDRFSARQFPNYSSELNVNALLLGDSALYLCASSLGEREDTQYFGPGTRLTVL.